This TCR beta chain was recovered during a study of T cell responses to AZD1222 COVID-19 vaccine. Study-wide background: Samples with a second dose at about 4 or about 12 weeks were pooled together. Study-level findings and limits: Females outnumbered males among donors, who were mostly white British; clonal diversity was possibly underestimated. After the peak T cell response, and only then, were repertoires sampled.

A remark on this clone: Its antigen is still unknown.

Sequencing was performed with immunoSEQ multiplex PCR; in TCRdb, only in-frame clones are kept and a portion is missing. The data show more than 250,000 clones, with 80% to 95% seen just once and 0.55% held by the top ten. The sequence derives from an adult in good health. The sample in question was peripheral blood, obtained on day 0 of AZD1222 vaccination.

The CDR3 DNA is TGCAGCGGCCGGGGACAGTTGAACACTGAAGCTTTCTTT. Translated: CSGRGQLNTEAFF. This chain uses TRBV29-1 with TRBJ1-1; 7 positions match TRBD1. V lost 7 bases and J lost 0; bases outside the gene matches: 5. There are 13 residues in the CDR3. Germline V lookup: CDR1 SQVTM, CDR2 ANQGSEA.